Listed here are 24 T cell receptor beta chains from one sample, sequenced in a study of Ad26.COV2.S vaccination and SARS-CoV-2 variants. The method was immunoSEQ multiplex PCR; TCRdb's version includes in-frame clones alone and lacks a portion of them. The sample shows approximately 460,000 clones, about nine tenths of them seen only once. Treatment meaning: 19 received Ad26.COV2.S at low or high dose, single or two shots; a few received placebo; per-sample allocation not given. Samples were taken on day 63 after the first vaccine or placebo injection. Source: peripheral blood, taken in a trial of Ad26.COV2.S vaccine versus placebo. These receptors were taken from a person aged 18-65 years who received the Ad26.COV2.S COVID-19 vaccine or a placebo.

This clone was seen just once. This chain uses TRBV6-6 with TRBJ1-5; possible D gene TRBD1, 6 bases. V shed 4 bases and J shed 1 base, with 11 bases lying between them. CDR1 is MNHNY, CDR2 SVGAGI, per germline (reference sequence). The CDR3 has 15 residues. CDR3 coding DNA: TGTGCCAGCAGTTGGGGACACCTCAGCAATCAGCCCCAGCATTTT. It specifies CASSWGHLSNQPQHF.

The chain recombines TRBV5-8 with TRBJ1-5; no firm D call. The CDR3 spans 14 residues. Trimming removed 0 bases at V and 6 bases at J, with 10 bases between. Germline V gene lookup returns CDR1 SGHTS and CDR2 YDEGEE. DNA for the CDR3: TGTGCCAGCAGCTTGGCCTGGGCCAGTCAGCCCCAGCATTTT. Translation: CASSLAWASQPQHF.

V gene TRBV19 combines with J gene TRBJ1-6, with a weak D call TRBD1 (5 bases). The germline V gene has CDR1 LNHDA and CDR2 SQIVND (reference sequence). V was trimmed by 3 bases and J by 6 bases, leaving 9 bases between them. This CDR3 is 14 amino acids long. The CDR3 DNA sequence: TGTGCCAGTAGTATGGGGCAGGGTAATTCACCCCTCCACTTT. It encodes CASSMGQGNSPLHF.

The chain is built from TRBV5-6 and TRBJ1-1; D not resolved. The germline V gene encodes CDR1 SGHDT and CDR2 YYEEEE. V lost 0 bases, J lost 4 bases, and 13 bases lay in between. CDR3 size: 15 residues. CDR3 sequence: CASSLVERPSTEAFF. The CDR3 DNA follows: TGTGCCAGCAGCTTGGTAGAGAGGCCATCCACTGAAGCTTTCTTT.

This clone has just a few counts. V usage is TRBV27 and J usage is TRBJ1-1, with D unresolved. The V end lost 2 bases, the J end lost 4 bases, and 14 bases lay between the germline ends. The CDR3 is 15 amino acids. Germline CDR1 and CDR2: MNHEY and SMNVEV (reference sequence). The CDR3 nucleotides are TGTGCCAGCAGTTTAAGTTGGAGTTGGGGCACTGAAGCTTTCTTT. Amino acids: CASSLSWSWGTEAFF.

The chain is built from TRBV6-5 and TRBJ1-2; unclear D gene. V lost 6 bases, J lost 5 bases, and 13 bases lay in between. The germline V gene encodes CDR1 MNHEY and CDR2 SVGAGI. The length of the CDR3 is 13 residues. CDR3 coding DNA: TGTGCCAGCAGCCTGACGGCCATGTATGGCTACACCTTC. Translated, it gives CASSLTAMYGYTF.

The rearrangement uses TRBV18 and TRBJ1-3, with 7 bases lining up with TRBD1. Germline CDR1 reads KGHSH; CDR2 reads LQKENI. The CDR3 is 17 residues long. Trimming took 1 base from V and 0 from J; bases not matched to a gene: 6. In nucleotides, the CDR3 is TGTGCCAGCTCACCACTAACGGGACAGACCTCTGGAAACACCATATATTTT. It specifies CASSPLTGQTSGNTIYF.

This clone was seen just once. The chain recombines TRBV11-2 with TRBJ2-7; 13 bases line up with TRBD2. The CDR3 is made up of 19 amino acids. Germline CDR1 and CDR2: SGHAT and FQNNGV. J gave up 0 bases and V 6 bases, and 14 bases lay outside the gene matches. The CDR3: CASRPSPGLAGSSSYEQYF. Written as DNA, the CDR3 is TGTGCCAGCAGACCCTCTCCGGGACTAGCGGGATCAAGCTCCTACGAGCAGTACTTC.

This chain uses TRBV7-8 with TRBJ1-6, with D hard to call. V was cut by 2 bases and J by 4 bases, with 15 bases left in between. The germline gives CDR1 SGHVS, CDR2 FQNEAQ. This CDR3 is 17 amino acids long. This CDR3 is CASSLSGSGYYNSPLHF. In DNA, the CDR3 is TGTGCCAGCAGCTTATCTGGTTCGGGTTATTATAATTCACCCCTCCACTTT.

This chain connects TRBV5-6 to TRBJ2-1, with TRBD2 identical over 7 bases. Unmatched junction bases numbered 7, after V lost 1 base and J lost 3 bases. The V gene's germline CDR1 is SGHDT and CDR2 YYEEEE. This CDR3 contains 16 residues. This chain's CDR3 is CASSLPAGENYNEQFF. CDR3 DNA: TGTGCCAGCAGCTTGCCCGCGGGAGAGAACTACAATGAGCAGTTCTTC. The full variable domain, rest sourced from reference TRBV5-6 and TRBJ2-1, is DAGVTQSPTHLIKTRGQQVTLRCSPKSGHDTVSWYQQALGQGPQFIFQYYEEEERQRGNFPDRFSGHQFPNYSSELNVNALLLGDSALYLCASSLPAGENYNEQFFGPGTRLTVL.

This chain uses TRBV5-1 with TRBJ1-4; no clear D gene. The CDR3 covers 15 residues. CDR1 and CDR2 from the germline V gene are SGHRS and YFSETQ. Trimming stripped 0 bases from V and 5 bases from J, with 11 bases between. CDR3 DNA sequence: TGCGCCAGCAGCTTGGGTTCGGGGATGAATGAAAAACTGTTTTTT. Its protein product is CASSLGSGMNEKLFF.

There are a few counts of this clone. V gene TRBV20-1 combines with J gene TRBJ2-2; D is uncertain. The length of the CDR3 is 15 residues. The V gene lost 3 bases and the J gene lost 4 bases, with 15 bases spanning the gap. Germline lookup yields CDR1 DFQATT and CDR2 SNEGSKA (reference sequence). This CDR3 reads CSASLETSSTGELFF. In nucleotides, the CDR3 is TGCAGTGCTAGTTTGGAAACCTCGAGCACCGGGGAGCTGTTTTTT.

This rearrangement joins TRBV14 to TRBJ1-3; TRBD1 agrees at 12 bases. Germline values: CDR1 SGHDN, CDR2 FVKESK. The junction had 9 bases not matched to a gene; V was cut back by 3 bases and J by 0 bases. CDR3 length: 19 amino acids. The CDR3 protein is CASSHPPGQGALSGNTIYF. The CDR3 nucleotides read TGTGCCAGCAGCCATCCCCCGGGACAGGGGGCCCTCTCTGGAAACACCATATATTTT.

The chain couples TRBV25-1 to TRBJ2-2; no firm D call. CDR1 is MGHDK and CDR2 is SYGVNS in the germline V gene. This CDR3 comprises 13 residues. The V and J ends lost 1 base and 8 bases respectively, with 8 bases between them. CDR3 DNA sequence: TGTGCCAGCAGTGAATGGCAACAGGGGGAGCTGTTTTTT. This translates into CASSEWQQGELFF.

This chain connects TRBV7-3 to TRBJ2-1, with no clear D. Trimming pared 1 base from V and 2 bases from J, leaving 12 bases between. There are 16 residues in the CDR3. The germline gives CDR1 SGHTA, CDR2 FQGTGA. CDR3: CASSLSGMGPYNEQFF. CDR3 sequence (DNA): TGTGCCAGCAGCTTAAGCGGCATGGGTCCCTACAATGAGCAGTTCTTC.

This chain's CDR3 is CASSFEAGTSYNEQFF. CDR3 coding DNA: TGTGCCAGCAGCTTCGAGGCAGGAACCTCCTACAATGAGCAGTTCTTC. The chain joins TRBV7-3 to TRBJ2-1, with no clear D. There are 16 residues in the CDR3. V lost 3 bases to trimming and J lost 0 bases, with 12 bases between them. Germline lookup yields CDR1 SGHTA and CDR2 FQGTGA.

The CDR3 region is CAWRRLARAQSSYNEQFF. CDR3 DNA: TGTGCCTGGAGAAGGTTAGCGCGAGCACAAAGCTCCTACAATGAGCAGTTCTTC. This chain connects TRBV30 to TRBJ2-1, with a weak D call TRBD2 (5 bases). The CDR3 runs 18 residues. The V end lost 3 bases, the J end lost 0 bases, and 21 bases lay between the germline ends. Germline-derived CDR1 and CDR2 are GTSNPN and SVGIG (reference sequence).

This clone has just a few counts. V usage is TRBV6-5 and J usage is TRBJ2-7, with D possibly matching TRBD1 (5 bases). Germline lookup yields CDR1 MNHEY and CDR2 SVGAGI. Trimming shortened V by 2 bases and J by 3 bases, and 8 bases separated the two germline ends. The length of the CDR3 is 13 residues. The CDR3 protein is CASSYGARYEQYF. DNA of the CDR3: TGTGCCAGCAGTTACGGGGCGCGCTACGAGCAGTACTTC.

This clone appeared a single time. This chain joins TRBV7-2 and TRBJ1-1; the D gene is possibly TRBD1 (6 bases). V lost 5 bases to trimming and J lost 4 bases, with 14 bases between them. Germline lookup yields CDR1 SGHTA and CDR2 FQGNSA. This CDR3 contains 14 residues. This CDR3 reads CASSMRGGATEAFF. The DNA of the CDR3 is TGTGCCAGCAGCATGCGGGGGGGGGCCACTGAAGCTTTCTTT. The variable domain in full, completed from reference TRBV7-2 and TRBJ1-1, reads GAGVSQSPSNKVTEKGKDVELRCDPISGHTALYWYRQSLGQGLEFLIYFQGNSAPDKSGLPSDRFSAERTGGSVSTLTIQRTQQEDSAVYLCASSMRGGATEAFFGQGTRLTVV.

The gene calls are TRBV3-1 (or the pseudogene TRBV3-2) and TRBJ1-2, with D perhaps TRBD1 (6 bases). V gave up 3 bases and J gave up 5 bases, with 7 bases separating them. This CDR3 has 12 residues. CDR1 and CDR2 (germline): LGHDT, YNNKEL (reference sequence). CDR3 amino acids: CASSHGQYGYTF. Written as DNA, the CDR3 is TGTGCCAGCAGCCACGGACAGTATGGCTACACCTTC.

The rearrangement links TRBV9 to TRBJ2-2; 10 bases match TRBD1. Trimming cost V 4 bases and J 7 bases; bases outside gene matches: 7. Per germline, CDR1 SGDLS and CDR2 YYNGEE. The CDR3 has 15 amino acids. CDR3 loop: CASSTDRGQGGELFF. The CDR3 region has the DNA TGTGCCAGCAGCACTGACAGGGGGCAAGGCGGGGAGCTGTTTTTT.

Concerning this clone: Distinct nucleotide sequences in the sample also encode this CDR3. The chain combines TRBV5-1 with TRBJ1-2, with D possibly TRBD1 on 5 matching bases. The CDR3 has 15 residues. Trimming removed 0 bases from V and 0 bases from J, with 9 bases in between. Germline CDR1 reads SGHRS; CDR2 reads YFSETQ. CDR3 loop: CASSLGQGANYGYTF. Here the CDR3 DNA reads TGCGCCAGCAGCTTGGGGCAGGGAGCTAACTATGGCTACACCTTC.

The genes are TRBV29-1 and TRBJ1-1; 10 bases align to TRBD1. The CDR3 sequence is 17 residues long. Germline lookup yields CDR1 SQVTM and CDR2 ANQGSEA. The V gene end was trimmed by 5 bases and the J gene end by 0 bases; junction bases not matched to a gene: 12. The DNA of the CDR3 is TGCAGCGTTCCGGGACAGGGGAAGGTGACGTTGAACACTGAAGCTTTCTTT. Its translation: CSVPGQGKVTLNTEAFF.

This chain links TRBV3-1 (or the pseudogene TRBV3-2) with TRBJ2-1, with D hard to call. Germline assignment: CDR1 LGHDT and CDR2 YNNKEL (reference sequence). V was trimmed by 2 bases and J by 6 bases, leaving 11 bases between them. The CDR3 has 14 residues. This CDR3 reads CASSQIHNSNEQFF. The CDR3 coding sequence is TGTGCCAGCAGCCAAATTCACAATTCCAATGAGCAGTTCTTC.